Shown below are 28 T cell receptor beta chains from a single sample sequenced in a study of cytomegalovirus exposure and HLA in healthy donors. PCR was performed using 60 Vbeta and 13 Jbeta primers. Sequenced by immunoSEQ multiplex PCR; TCRdb stores in-frame clones only, minus some. Found here are approximately 190,000 clones, 75% to 90% of them singletons; the top ten hold 6.3%. The source material was PBMCs. Every receptor here comes from a man aged 40-55 years in good health and CMV-seropositive.

For this clone: Additional DNA sequences in this sample encode the identical CDR3. The chain links TRBV6-4 to TRBJ2-3; 10 bases match TRBD2. This CDR3 spans 15 amino acids. Germline V gene data show CDR1 as MRHNA and CDR2 as SNTAGT. Unmatched junction bases numbered 3, after V lost 0 bases and J lost 6 bases. The CDR3 here is CASSDSSGGADTQYF. In DNA form, the CDR3 reads TGTGCCAGCAGTGACTCGAGCGGGGGGGCCGATACGCAGTATTTT.

The chain couples TRBV9 to TRBJ1-1; D may be TRBD1 (5 bases). Germline assignment: CDR1 SGDLS and CDR2 YYNGEE. V was clipped by 6 bases and J by 3 bases, with 12 bases between them. The CDR3 has 13 amino acids. CDR3 amino acids: CASTRGWDTEAFF. CDR3 DNA sequence: TGTGCCAGCACCCGGGGGTGGGACACTGAAGCTTTCTTT.

The rearrangement links TRBV28 to TRBJ2-3, with D unclear. The V gene lost 6 bases and the J gene lost 1 base, with 20 bases spanning the gap. The CDR3 covers 17 residues. CDR1 and CDR2 (germline): MDHEN, SYDVKM. The CDR3 here is CASSAGSRGGGTDTQYF. Written as DNA, the CDR3 is TGTGCCAGCAGCGCCGGCAGCCGAGGCGGAGGCACAGATACGCAGTATTTT.

This chain joins TRBV2 and TRBJ1-5; 11 nucleotides align to TRBD1. Germline lookup yields CDR1 SNHLY and CDR2 FYNNEI. This CDR3 spans 15 amino acids. Trimming removed 7 bases from V and 6 bases from J; junction bases left unmatched: 8. The DNA of the CDR3 is TGTGCCAGCACCCGGGACAGGGGGGTTGGTCAGCCCCAGCATTTT. Its translation is CASTRDRGVGQPQHF.

The chain is built from TRBV2 and TRBJ2-7; 10 positions match TRBD1. Germline V lookup: CDR1 SNHLY, CDR2 FYNNEI. The V and J ends lost 6 bases and 3 bases, in that order; junction bases with no gene match: 8. The CDR3 runs 15 residues. Here the CDR3 reads CASSETGTGDYEQYF. DNA for the CDR3: TGTGCCAGCAGCGAAACCGGGACAGGGGACTACGAGCAGTACTTC.

The rearrangement joins TRBV14 to TRBJ2-3; TRBD1 might be the D (5 bases). Germline values: CDR1 SGHDN, CDR2 FVKESK. V lost 1 base, J lost 2 bases, and 10 bases lay in between. The CDR3 is made up of 15 amino acids. DNA of the CDR3: TGTGCCAGCAGCCAAGCAGGGATCTTCACAGATACGCAGTATTTT. Translated: CASSQAGIFTDTQYF.

The V gene is TRBV7-3, the J gene TRBJ2-3; 10 nucleotides line up with TRBD2. V trimming: 5 bases; J trimming: 3 bases; junction bases outside the gene matches: 2. CDR3 size: 14 residues. Looked up from germline, CDR1 is SGHTA and CDR2 is FQGTGA. The CDR3 DNA reads TGTGCCAGCAGCAGCGGGGGGGCGACAGATACGCAGTATTTT. Translation: CASSSGGATDTQYF.

V and J are TRBV6-5 and TRBJ2-3; D ambiguous. The CDR3 covers 11 residues. V lost 10 bases to trimming and J lost 1 base, with 6 bases between them. CDR1 is MNHEY, CDR2 SVGAGI, per germline. This chain's CDR3 is CATSGTDTQYF. CDR3 nucleotides: TGTGCCACCTCAGGCACAGATACGCAGTATTTT.

J is TRBJ1-1 and V is TRBV29-1; no reliable D call. Deletions cut 5 bases from V and 0 bases from J, with 13 bases between. The CDR3 loop spans 14 amino acids. In germline, CDR1 is SQVTM, CDR2 ANQGSEA. CDR3 protein: CSVSRVTMNTEAFF. In nucleotides, the CDR3 is TGCAGCGTTAGTCGGGTGACCATGAACACTGAAGCTTTCTTT.

The rearrangement uses TRBV11-3 and TRBJ1-2; D possibly corresponds to TRBD1 (5 bases). Germline values: CDR1 SGHNT, CDR2 YENEEA. The CDR3 is 14 residues long. Trimming cost V 4 bases and J 6 bases, with 15 bases left between them. Written as DNA, the CDR3 is TGTGCCAGCAGCTGGGACTCGGGGGGGAATGGCTACACCTTC. Translated, it gives CASSWDSGGNGYTF.

This clone was observed a single time. The rearrangement links TRBV29-1 to TRBJ2-2; unclear D gene. Germline lookup yields CDR1 SQVTM and CDR2 ANQGSEA. CDR3 length equals 14 residues. The ends were cut back, 1 base at V and 1 base at J, with 7 bases in the middle. In nucleotides, the CDR3 is TGCAGCGTTGAAGGGCCAGTGAACACCGGGGAGCTGTTTTTT. Translation gives CSVEGPVNTGELFF.

The chain joins TRBV4-1 to TRBJ2-7; no reliable D call. Trimming shortened V by 3 bases and J by 2 bases, and 11 bases separated the two germline ends. Per the germline V gene, CDR1 is MGHRA and CDR2 is YSYEKL. CDR3 length: 14 amino acids. CDR3 loop: CASSHLSRPYEQYF. CDR3 in DNA: TGCGCCAGCAGCCACCTCTCTAGGCCCTACGAGCAGTACTTC.

This clone appeared a single time. This chain links TRBV5-4 with TRBJ1-1; D remains ambiguous. This CDR3 spans 14 amino acids. The germline V gene encodes CDR1 SGHNT and CDR2 YYREEE (reference sequence). V dropped 5 bases and J dropped 0 bases, with 11 bases sitting between them. The CDR3 loop is CASRTEPMNTEAFF. CDR3 in DNA: TGTGCCAGCAGAACCGAGCCGATGAACACTGAAGCTTTCTTT. Supplemented by reference TRBV5-4 and TRBJ1-1, the full variable domain reads ETGVTQSPTHLIKTRGQQVTLRCSSQSGHNTVSWYQQALGQGPQFIFQYYREEENGRGNFPPRFSGLQFPNYSSELNVNALELDDSALYLCASRTEPMNTEAFFGQGTRLTVV.

This clone occurred a few times. In DNA, the CDR3 is TGTGCCAGCAGCCCGGAGCTGGTGGGGGCCAACGTCCTGACTTTC. Translating gives CASSPELVGANVLTF. The rearrangement joins TRBV5-5 to TRBJ2-6; D unresolved. CDR3 length: 15 residues. Germline CDR1 and CDR2: SGHKS and YYEKEE (reference sequence). The V end was cut by 4 bases, the J end by 4 bases, with 12 bases between.

The gene calls are TRBV5-1 and TRBJ2-7; 8 bases line up with TRBD1. J gave up 1 base and V 0 bases, and 3 bases lay outside the gene matches. The CDR3 contains 15 residues. In germline, CDR1 is SGHRS, CDR2 YFSETQ. The CDR3 reads CASSLGRGLSYEQYF. In DNA, the CDR3 is TGCGCCAGCAGCTTGGGCAGGGGGCTATCCTACGAGCAGTACTTC.

This clone was seen a single time. The V and J genes are TRBV5-4 and TRBJ2-7; 9 nucleotides align to TRBD1. The trim removed 3 bases at V and 5 bases at J, leaving 6 bases unmatched. Germline CDR1 SGHNT, CDR2 YYREEE (reference sequence). The length of the CDR3 is 14 residues. The CDR3 DNA is TGTGCCAGCAGCTGGGGGACAGGGCGGAACGAGCAGTACTTC. It yields the protein CASSWGTGRNEQYF.

This rearrangement joins TRBV23-1 to TRBJ1-4, with no clear D. TRBV23-1 belongs to the ORF category, with a function that is uncertain. V lost 4 bases, J lost 4 bases, and 7 bases lay in between. The CDR3 length is 13 residues. CDR3 protein: CASSLRDNEKLFF. CDR3 in DNA: TGCGCCAGCAGTCTTCGGGATAATGAAAAACTGTTTTTT.

V gene TRBV15 combines with J gene TRBJ2-1, with 9 bases that match TRBD2. The CDR3 extends over 16 amino acids. Trimming removed 1 base from V and 0 bases from J; junction bases left unmatched: 1. The germline V gene has CDR1 LNHNV and CDR2 YYDKDF (reference sequence). The CDR3 loop is CATSRGLADSYNEQFF. The CDR3 nucleotides are TGTGCCACCAGCAGAGGACTAGCGGACTCCTACAATGAGCAGTTCTTC.

This chain connects TRBV4-3 to TRBJ2-3, with D possibly TRBD1 on 5 matching bases. The germline gives CDR1 LGHNA, CDR2 YSLEER. CDR3 length equals 15 residues. Deletions cut 0 bases from V and 3 bases from J, with 10 bases between. In DNA form, the CDR3 reads TGCGCCAGCAGCCAAGATCCCAGGGCAACAGATACGCAGTATTTT. It is translated as CASSQDPRATDTQYF.

The rearrangement uses TRBV21-1 and TRBJ2-3; TRBD1 is the table's D call and was not checked against the DNA. TRBV21-1 is recorded as a pseudogene. This CDR3 has 17 amino acids. The CDR3 loop reads CASSKGGTGSDADTQYF. The DNA of the CDR3 is TGTGCCAGCAGCAAAGGCGGGACAGGGTCAGATGCAGATACGCAGTATTTT.

The chain has TRBV9 and TRBJ2-3; TRBD2 aligns across 16 bases. Germline V gene lookup returns CDR1 SGDLS and CDR2 YYNGEE. V gave up 3 bases and J gave up 5 bases; unmatched junction bases: 3. The CDR3 runs 16 residues. CDR3 amino acids: CASSAGTSGGVDTQYF. The CDR3 coding sequence is TGTGCCAGCAGCGCCGGGACTAGCGGGGGGGTAGATACGCAGTATTTT. Drawing the rest from reference TRBV9 and TRBJ2-3, the complete variable domain is DSGVTQTPKHLITATGQRVTLRCSPRSGDLSVYWYQQSLDQGLQFLIQYYNGEERAKGNILERFSAQQFPDLHSELNLSSLELGDSALYFCASSAGTSGGVDTQYFGPGTRLTVL.

V and J are TRBV19 and TRBJ1-2; no clear D. CDR1 and CDR2 from the germline V gene are LNHDA and SQIVND (reference sequence). This CDR3 region has 16 residues. Trimming stripped 6 bases from V and 0 bases from J, with 17 bases between. The CDR3 protein is CASSWRPGSTNYGYTF. The CDR3 region has the DNA TGTGCCAGTAGCTGGAGGCCCGGATCAACTAACTATGGCTACACCTTC.

V is TRBV11-2 and J is TRBJ2-5, with TRBD2 as a possible D gene (6 bases). Trimming removed 5 bases at V and 4 bases at J, with 20 bases between. CDR3 length: 16 amino acids. Germline V gene lookup returns CDR1 SGHAT and CDR2 FQNNGV. The CDR3 protein is CASSPTPTSTGETQYF. CDR3 nucleotides: TGTGCCAGCAGCCCCACCCCCACTAGCACTGGAGAGACCCAGTACTTC.

The chain couples TRBV7-6 to TRBJ2-3; tentatively, D is TRBD2 (7 bases). Trimming removed 5 bases at V and 2 bases at J, with 20 bases between. The CDR3 covers 17 residues. Germline CDR1 and CDR2: SGHVS and FNYEAQ. The CDR3 spells CASSPHGGGSTTDTQYF. The CDR3 DNA reads TGTGCCAGCAGCCCCCATGGGGGGGGCTCGACCACAGATACGCAGTATTTT.

This clone has a single count. The J gene is TRBJ2-5, the V gene TRBV19; 9 nucleotides align to TRBD1. V gave up 3 bases and J gave up 4 bases; unmatched junction bases: 6. CDR1 is LNHDA, CDR2 SQIVND, per germline (reference sequence). The CDR3 consists of 15 residues. For the CDR3, the DNA is TGTGCCAGTAGTATGGGACAGGGATTCCCAGAGACCCAGTACTTC. As protein: CASSMGQGFPETQYF.

This chain uses TRBV15 with TRBJ2-1; perhaps TRBD2 as D (7 bases). V was trimmed by 5 bases and J by 10 bases, leaving 18 bases between them. This CDR3 spans 14 amino acids. CDR1 and CDR2 (germline): LNHNV, YYDKDF (reference sequence). The CDR3 sequence is CATSPRWGGSEQFF. The CDR3 DNA reads TGTGCCACCAGCCCGCGGTGGGGGGGCTCGGAGCAGTTCTTC.

The chain links TRBV2 to TRBJ2-2; D gene unclear. The CDR3 is made up of 14 amino acids. The ends were cut back, 8 bases at V and 0 bases at J, with 10 bases in the middle. Germline V gene sequence: CDR1 SNHLY, CDR2 FYNNEI. In DNA form, the CDR3 reads TGTGCCAGCCAACAGCCTGCGAACACCGGGGAGCTGTTTTTT. It codes for CASQQPANTGELFF.

This chain uses TRBV29-1 with TRBJ2-3; D gene unclear. Trimming shortened V by 4 bases and J by 5 bases, and 4 bases separated the two germline ends. Per the germline V gene, CDR1 is SQVTM and CDR2 is ANQGSEA. The CDR3 contains 10 residues. CDR3 loop: CSVGGDTQYF. Here the CDR3 DNA reads TGCAGCGTTGGCGGAGATACGCAGTATTTT.